This TCR beta chain was documented in a study of cytomegalovirus exposure and HLA in healthy donors. Note on this clone: Its antigen is not identified.

Only in-frame clones appear in the TCRdb table, and some are missing; sequencing was by immunoSEQ multiplex PCR. This table holds approximately 110,000 clones, 86% found once. V trimming: 0 bases; J trimming: 1 base; junction bases outside the gene matches: 5. Germline CDR1 reads SGHRS; CDR2 reads YFSETQ. The CDR3 extends over 16 amino acids. Donors were drawn from the 120-subject validation cohort, separate from the 666-subject first cohort. Findings of the study overall: There were about 160 TCR beta chains listed as cytomegalovirus-associated. The classifier reportedly diagnosed cytomegalovirus status with high specificity and sensitivity. Usually a TCR sequence was rare, but some public TCRs were found in many donors.

This TCR came from a young woman in good health and CMV-seropositive. The specimen sequenced was PBMCs. V gene TRBV5-1 combines with J gene TRBJ2-5, with 8 nucleotides matching TRBD1. The CDR3 loop is CASSLEGQAFQETQYF. The CDR3, as DNA: TGCGCCAGCAGCTTGGAGGGACAGGCCTTCCAAGAGACCCAGTACTTC.